This T cell receptor (beta chain) comes out of a study of blood T cell repertoires in COVID-19. About the study: Sites in the United States, Italy and Spain provided acute and convalescent COVID-19 samples. T cells, B-cell-depleted T cells, or PBMCs supplied cDNA or gDNA.

Germline-derived CDR1 and CDR2 are MNHEY and SVGAGI. The CDR3 is 15 residues long. V was pared by 5 bases and J by 2 bases, with 7 bases of the junction left unmatched. The authors' processing: Researchers report that nucleated cell counts were estimated from reference gene primer amplification. TCRdb's copy holds only in-frame clones and misses some; the assay was immunoSEQ multiplex PCR. That table gives V, J and clone size, and the DNA gave D and trimming. The repertoire holds about 80,000 clones, with around 89% as singletons. The sample taken for sequencing was peripheral blood. The chain carries TRBV6-5 and TRBJ2-3; the match to TRBD1 covers 7 bases. This sequence was found in an elderly woman with acute or convalescent COVID-19. The CDR3 spells CASSPQGRPTDTQYF. CDR3 DNA sequence: TGTGCCAGCAGTCCACAGGGGCGACCCACAGATACGCAGTATTTT.